Below are 10 T cell receptor beta chains sequenced from a single sample in a study of shared clonotypes between healthy human individuals. The method was immunoSEQ multiplex PCR; TCRdb's version includes in-frame clones alone and lacks a portion of them. The data hold roughly 720,000 clones, with about 90% observed a single time. Sequenced material: memory CD8+ T cells from PBMCs. As to subset: CD45RO+ cells pooled with CCR7-negative TemRA cells. The source is a man between 18 and 35 years old in good health. Some clones in this sample may be carry-over from other donors' samples.

This chain uses TRBV28 with TRBJ2-7; D uncertain. Germline V gives CDR1 MDHEN, CDR2 SYDVKM. CDR3 size: 16 residues. The V end was cut by 4 bases, the J end by 3 bases, with 19 bases between. Written as DNA, the CDR3 is TGTGCCAGCAGTTCCTTAATCAGGTTGACCAACTACGAGCAGTACTTC. As protein: CASSSLIRLTNYEQYF.

J is TRBJ2-5 and V is TRBV4-1; 8 positions match TRBD1. The junction had 11 bases not matched to a gene; V was cut back by 3 bases and J by 5 bases. The CDR3 is made up of 16 amino acids. Germline lookup yields CDR1 MGHRA and CDR2 YSYEKL. In DNA, the CDR3 is TGCGCCAGCAGCCACCCCGGACAGGGTCATGGGGAGACCCAGTACTTC. Its protein product is CASSHPGQGHGETQYF.

This clone has just a few counts. This CDR3 reads CASSQILGGGSSSYEQYF. CDR3 nucleotide sequence: TGCGCCAGCAGCCAAATTTTGGGGGGAGGCTCGAGCTCCTACGAGCAGTACTTC. The V call is TRBV4-1, the J call TRBJ2-7, with TRBD2 as a possible D gene (6 bases). This CDR3 is 18 amino acids long. The ends were cut back, 2 bases at V and 0 bases at J, with 20 bases in the middle. CDR1 MGHRA and CDR2 YSYEKL come from the germline V gene.

V and J are TRBV7-9 and TRBJ1-2; 9 bases agree with TRBD1. Germline CDR1 SEHNR, CDR2 FQNEAQ (reference sequence). This CDR3 is built from 16 residues. Losses at the gene ends were 1 base for V and 6 bases for J; bases not matched to a gene: 9. CDR3 nucleotides: TGTGCCAGCAGCTTAGAAGTGGGACAGGGAAAAGATGGCTACACCTTC. Amino acid sequence: CASSLEVGQGKDGYTF.

The chain links TRBV15 to TRBJ2-1; unclear D gene. CDR1 is LNHNV and CDR2 is YYDKDF in the germline V gene (reference sequence). The CDR3 loop spans 12 amino acids. Between the trimmed V and J ends, which lost 4 bases and 6 bases, there was a span of 7 bases. DNA for the CDR3: TGTGCCACCAGCACCCGGACCAATGAGCAGTTCTTC. Translating it yields CATSTRTNEQFF.

The chain links TRBV6-1 to TRBJ2-5; TRBD1 or TRBD2 may be the D gene (6 bases each). The CDR3 runs 14 residues. Germline-derived CDR1 and CDR2 are MNHNS and SASEGT. The V and J ends lost 6 bases and 2 bases respectively, with 13 bases between them. The CDR3: CASSLWGAQETQYF. DNA of the CDR3: TGTGCCAGCAGCCTATGGGGGGCACAAGAGACCCAGTACTTC.

The V gene is TRBV7-9, the J gene TRBJ1-1; TRBD1 matches at 9 bases. CDR1 is SEHNR, CDR2 FQNEAQ, per germline (reference sequence). The CDR3 has 14 amino acids. The junction had 6 bases not matched to a gene; V was cut back by 5 bases and J by 5 bases. CDR3 in DNA: TGTGCCAGCAGCGTAGGGACAGGGTGGACTGAAGCTTTCTTT. It is translated as CASSVGTGWTEAFF.

The J gene is TRBJ2-3, the V gene TRBV27, with 9 bases lining up with TRBD2. Per germline, CDR1 MNHEY and CDR2 SMNVEV (reference sequence). J lost 4 bases, V lost 6 bases, and 17 bases had no gene match. This CDR3 spans 18 amino acids. The CDR3 sequence: CASSPTIQLAGFADTQYF. CDR3 bases: TGTGCCAGCAGCCCCACAATCCAGCTAGCGGGATTTGCAGATACGCAGTATTTT.

The rearrangement uses TRBV7-2 and TRBJ2-3; D may be TRBD1 (6 bases). The CDR3 runs to 15 residues. Germline loops: CDR1 SGHTA, CDR2 FQGNSA. Trimming pared 5 bases from V and 0 bases from J, leaving 12 bases between. CDR3 sequence reads: CASSLTGFSTDTQYF. As DNA, the CDR3 is TGTGCCAGCAGCCTAACAGGGTTCAGCACAGATACGCAGTATTTT.

This chain connects TRBV7-9 to TRBJ1-2; possible D gene TRBD1, 5 bases. Looked up from germline, CDR1 is SEHNR and CDR2 is FQNEAQ (reference sequence). V was clipped by 1 base and J by 6 bases, with 9 bases between them. CDR3 size: 13 residues. CDR3 DNA: TGTGCCAGCAGCTTAGGGGCAGGGAATGGCTACACCTTC. Translated, it gives CASSLGAGNGYTF.